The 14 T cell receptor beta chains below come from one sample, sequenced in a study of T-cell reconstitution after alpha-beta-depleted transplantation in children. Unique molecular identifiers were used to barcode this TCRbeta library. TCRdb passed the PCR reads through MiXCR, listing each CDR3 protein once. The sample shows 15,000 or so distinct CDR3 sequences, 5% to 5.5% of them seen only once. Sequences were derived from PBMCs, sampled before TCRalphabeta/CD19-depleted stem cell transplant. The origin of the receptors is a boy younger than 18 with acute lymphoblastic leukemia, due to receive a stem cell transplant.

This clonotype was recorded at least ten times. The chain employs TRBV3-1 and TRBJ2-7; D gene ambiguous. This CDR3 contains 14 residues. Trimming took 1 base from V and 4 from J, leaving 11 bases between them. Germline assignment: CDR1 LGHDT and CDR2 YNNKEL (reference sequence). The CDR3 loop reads CASSQGPRLYEQYF. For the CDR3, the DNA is TGTGCCAGCAGCCAAGGGCCAAGATTATACGAGCAGTACTTC.

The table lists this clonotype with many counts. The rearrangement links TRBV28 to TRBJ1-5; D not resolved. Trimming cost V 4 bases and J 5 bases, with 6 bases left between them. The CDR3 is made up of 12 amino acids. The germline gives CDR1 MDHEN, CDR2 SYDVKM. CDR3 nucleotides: TGTGCCAGCAGTTCCCTGTATCAGCCCCAGCATTTT. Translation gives CASSSLYQPQHF.

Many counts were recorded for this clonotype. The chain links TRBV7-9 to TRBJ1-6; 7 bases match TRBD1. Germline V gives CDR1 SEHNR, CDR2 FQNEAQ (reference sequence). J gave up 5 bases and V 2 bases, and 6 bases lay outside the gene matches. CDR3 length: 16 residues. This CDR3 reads CASSLPNRGDNSPLHF. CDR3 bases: TGTGCCAGCAGCTTACCGAACAGGGGCGATAATTCACCCCTCCACTTT.

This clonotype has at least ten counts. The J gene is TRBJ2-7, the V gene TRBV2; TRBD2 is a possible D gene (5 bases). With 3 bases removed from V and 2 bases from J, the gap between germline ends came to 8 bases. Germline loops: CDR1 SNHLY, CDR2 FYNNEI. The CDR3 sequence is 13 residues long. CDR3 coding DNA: TGTGCCAGCAGTGACTGGGAGACCTACGAGCAGTACTTC. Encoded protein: CASSDWETYEQYF.

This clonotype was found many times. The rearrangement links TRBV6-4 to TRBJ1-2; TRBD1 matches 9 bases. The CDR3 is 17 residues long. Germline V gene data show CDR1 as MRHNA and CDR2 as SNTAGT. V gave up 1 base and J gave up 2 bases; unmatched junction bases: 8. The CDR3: CASSDWDREVGNYGYTF. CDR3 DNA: TGTGCCAGCAGTGACTGGGACAGGGAAGTTGGAAACTATGGCTACACCTTC.

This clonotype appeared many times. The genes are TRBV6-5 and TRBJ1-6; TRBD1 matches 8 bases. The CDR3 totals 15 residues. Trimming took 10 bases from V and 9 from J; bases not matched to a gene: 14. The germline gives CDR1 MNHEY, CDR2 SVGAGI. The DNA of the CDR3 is TGTGCCACCTCGACAGGGGTCCCCTCCGGTTCACCCCTCCACTTT. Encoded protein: CATSTGVPSGSPLHF.

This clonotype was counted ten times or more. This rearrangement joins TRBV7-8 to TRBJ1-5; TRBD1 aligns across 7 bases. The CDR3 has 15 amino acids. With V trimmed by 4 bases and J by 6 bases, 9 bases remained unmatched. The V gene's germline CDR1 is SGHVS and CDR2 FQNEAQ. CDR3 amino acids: CASSSKDRFGQPQHF. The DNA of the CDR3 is TGTGCCAGCAGCTCCAAGGACAGGTTCGGTCAGCCCCAGCATTTT.

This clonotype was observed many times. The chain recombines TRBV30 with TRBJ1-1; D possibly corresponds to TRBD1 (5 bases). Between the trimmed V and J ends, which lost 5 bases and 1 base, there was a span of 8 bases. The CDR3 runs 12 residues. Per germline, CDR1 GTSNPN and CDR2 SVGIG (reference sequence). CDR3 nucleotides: TGTGCCTGGGGAACAGGGAACACTGAAGCTTTCTTT. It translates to CAWGTGNTEAFF.

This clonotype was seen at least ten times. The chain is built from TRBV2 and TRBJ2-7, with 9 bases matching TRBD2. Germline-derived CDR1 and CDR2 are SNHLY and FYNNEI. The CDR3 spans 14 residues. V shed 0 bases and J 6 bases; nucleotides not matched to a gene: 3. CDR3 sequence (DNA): TGTGCCAGCAGTGAAGCGCGGGGGGGCCTCGAGCAGTACTTC. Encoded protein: CASSEARGGLEQYF.

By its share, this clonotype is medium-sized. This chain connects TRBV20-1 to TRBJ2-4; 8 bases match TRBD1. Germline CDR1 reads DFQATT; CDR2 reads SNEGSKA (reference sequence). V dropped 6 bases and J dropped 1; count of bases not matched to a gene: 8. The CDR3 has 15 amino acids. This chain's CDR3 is CSASQGARAKNIQYF. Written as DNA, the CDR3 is TGCAGTGCGTCCCAGGGGGCGAGGGCCAAAAACATTCAGTACTTC.

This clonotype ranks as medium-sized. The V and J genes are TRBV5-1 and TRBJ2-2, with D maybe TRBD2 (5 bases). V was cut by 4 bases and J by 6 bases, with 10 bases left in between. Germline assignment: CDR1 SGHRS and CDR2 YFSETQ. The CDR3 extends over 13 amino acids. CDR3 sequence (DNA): TGCGCCAGCAGCAAGGACTCCGCCGGGGAGCTGTTTTTT. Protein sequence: CASSKDSAGELFF.

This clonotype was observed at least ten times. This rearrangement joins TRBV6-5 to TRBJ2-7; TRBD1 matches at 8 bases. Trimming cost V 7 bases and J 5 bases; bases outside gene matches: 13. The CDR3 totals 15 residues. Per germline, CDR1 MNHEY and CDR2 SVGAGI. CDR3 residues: CASTQTRTGIHEQYF. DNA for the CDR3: TGTGCCAGCACCCAAACCAGGACAGGGATCCACGAGCAGTACTTC.

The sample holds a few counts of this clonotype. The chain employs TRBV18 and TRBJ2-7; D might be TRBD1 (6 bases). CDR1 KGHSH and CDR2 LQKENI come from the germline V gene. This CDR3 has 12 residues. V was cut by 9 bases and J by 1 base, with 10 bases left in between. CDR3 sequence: CASRGFSYEQYF. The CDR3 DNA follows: TGTGCCAGTAGGGGGTTTTCCTACGAGCAGTACTTC.

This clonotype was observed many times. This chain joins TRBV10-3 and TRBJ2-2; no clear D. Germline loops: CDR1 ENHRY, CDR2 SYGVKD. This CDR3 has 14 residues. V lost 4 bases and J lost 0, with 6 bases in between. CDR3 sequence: CAISGTANTGELFF. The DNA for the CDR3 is TGTGCCATCAGTGGGACGGCGAACACCGGGGAGCTGTTTTTT.